This T cell receptor (beta chain) was obtained from a study of regulatory T cells in long-lasting Graves disease. General study results and limits: The study found TRBV28, TRBJ1-2 and TRBJ2-5 favored in persistent disease.

In regard to this clonotype: Its target is unknown. Germline is not matched at one junction end, which may reflect a read error.

Germline V gene data show CDR1 as MNHNS and CDR2 as SASEGT. The CDR3 extends over 14 amino acids. As to time point: newly diagnosed GD, antithyroid drugs for less than 3 months. With RNA extracted from PBMCs as input, the TCR library was made. Researchers made TCR beta libraries by using iRepertoire HTBI primers and running Arm-PCR on CDR3 regions. MiXCR, applied by TCRdb to the multiplex PCR reads, yields one record per CDR3 protein. The repertoire consists of 350,000 to 500,000 distinct CDR3 sequences, with 16% occurring once and the leading ten covering roughly 23%. In addition, the sample was reused for a study of T cells in Graves' hyperthyroidism and ophthalmopathy. That work contributes: Newly diagnosed patients aged 18 to 65 had hyperthyroidism of under 2 months' duration. First-round RT-PCR of the TCR CDR3 relied on the HTBI primer set. Peripheral blood also featured most of the thyroid clonotypes expanded above 0.001.

This TCR was sampled from a woman aged 18 to 35 with Graves disease. The sequencing used peripheral blood mononuclear cells (PBMCs), collected at new diagnosis, from a patient treated with antithyroid drugs. V and J are TRBV6-1 and TRBJ2-3; tentatively, D is TRBD1 (6 bases). In DNA, the CDR3 is TGCGCCAGCAGTGTGGGACATTCCACAGATACGCAGTATTTT. It specifies CASSVGHSTDTQYF.